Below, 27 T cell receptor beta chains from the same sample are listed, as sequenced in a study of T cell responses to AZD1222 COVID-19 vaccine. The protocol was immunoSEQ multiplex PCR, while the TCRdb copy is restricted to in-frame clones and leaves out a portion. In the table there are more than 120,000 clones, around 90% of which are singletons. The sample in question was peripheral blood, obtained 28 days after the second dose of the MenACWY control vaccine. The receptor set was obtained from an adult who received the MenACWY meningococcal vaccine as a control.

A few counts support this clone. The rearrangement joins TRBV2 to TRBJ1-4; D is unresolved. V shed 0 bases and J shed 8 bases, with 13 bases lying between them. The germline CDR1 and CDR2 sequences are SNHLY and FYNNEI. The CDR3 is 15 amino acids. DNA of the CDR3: TGTGCCAGCAGTGAAGCAGTGGGGAGCGGAGAAAAACTGTTTTTT. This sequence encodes CASSEAVGSGEKLFF.

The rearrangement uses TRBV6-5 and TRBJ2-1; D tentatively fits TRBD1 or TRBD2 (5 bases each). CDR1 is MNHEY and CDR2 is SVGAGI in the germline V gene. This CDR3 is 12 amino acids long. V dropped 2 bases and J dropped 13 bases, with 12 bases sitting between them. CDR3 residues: CASSYDRDQQFF. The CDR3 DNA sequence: TGTGCCAGCAGTTACGACCGGGACCAACAGTTCTTC.

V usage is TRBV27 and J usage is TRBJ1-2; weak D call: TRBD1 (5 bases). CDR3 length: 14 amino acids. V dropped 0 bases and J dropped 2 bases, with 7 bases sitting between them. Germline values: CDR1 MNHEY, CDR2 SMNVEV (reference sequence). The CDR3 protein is CASSLSGENYGYTF. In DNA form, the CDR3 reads TGTGCCAGCAGTTTATCGGGGGAAAACTATGGCTACACCTTC.

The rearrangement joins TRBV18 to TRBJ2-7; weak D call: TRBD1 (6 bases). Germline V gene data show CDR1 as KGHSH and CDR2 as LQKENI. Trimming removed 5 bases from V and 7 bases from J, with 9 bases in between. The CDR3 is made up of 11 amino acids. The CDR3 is CASSDQGEQYF. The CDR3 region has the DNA TGTGCCAGCTCAGATCAGGGGGAGCAGTACTTC.

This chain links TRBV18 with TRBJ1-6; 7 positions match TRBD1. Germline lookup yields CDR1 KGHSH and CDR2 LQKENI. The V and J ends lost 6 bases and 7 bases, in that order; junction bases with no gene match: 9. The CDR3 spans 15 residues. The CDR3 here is CASSADRAGNSPLHF. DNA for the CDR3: TGTGCCAGCTCGGCCGACAGGGCGGGAAATTCACCCCTCCACTTT.

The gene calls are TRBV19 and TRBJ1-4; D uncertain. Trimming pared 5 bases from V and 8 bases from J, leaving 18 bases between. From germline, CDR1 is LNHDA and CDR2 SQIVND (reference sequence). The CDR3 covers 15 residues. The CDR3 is CASSSPYTTYEKLFF. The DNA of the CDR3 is TGTGCCAGTAGTTCTCCATACACAACTTACGAAAAACTGTTTTTT.

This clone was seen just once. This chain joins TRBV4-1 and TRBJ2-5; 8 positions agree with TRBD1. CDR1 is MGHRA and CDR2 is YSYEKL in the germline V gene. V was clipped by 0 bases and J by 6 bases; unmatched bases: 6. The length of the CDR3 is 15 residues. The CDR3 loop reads CASSQDYQGAQTQYF. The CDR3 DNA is TGCGCCAGCAGCCAAGATTACCAGGGGGCACAGACCCAGTACTTC.

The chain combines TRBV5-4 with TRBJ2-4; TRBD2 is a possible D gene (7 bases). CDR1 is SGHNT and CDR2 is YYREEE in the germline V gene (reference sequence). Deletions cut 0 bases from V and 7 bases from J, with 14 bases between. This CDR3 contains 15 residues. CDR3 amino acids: CASSLEQGRGNIQYF. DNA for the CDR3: TGTGCCAGCAGCTTGGAGCAGGGGAGGGGGAACATTCAGTACTTC.

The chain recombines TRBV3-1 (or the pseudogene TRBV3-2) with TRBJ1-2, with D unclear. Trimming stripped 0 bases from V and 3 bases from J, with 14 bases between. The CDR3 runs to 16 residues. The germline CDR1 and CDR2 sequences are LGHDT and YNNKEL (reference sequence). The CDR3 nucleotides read TGTGCCAGCAGCCAAGATTCCAACGGGGTTTACTATGGCTACACCTTC. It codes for CASSQDSNGVYYGYTF.

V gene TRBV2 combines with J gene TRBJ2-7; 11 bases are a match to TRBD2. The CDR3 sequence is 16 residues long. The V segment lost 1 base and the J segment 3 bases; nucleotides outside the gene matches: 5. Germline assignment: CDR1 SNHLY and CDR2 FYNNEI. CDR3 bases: TGTGCCAGCAGTGAAGTTTTGACTAGCGGGGTCTACGAGCAGTACTTC. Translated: CASSEVLTSGVYEQYF.

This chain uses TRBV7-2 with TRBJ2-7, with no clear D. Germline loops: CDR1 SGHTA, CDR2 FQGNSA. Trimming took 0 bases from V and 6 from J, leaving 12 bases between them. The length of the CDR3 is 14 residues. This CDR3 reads CASSLARVAPEQYF. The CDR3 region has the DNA TGTGCCAGCAGCTTAGCAAGAGTCGCCCCCGAGCAGTACTTC.

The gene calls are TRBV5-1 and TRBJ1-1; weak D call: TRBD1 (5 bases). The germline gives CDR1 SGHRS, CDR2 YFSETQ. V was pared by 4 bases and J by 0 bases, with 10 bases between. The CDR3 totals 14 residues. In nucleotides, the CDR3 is TGCGCCAGCAGCGAGGGACCGCTGAACACTGAAGCTTTCTTT. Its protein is CASSEGPLNTEAFF.

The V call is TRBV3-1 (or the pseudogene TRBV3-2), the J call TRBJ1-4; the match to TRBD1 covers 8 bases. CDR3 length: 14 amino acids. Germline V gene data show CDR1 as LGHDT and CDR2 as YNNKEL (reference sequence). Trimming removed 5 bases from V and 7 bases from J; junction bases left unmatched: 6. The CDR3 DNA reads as TGTGCCAGCAGCTCAGGGGGCGGGGGTGAAAAACTGTTTTTT. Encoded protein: CASSSGGGGEKLFF.

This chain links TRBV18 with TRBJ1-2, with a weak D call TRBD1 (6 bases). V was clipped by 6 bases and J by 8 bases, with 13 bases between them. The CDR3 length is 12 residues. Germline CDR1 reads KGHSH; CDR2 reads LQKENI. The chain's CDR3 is CASSPDRTGYTF. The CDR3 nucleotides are TGTGCCAGCTCCCCCGACAGGACGGGCTACACCTTC.

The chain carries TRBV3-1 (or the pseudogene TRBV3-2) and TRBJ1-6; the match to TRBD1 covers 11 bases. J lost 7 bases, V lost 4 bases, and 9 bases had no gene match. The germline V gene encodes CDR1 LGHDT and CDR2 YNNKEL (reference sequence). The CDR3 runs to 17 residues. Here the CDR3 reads CASSPIRGDRGNSPLHF. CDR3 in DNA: TGTGCCAGCAGCCCCATAAGGGGGGACAGGGGGAATTCACCCCTCCACTTT.

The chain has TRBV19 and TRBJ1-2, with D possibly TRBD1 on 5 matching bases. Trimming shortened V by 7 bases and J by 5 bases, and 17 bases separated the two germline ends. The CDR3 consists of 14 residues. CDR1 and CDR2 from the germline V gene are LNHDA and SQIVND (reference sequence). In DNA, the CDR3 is TGTGCCAGTACCCCTGGCGGGGCAGCGTATGGCTACACCTTC. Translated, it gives CASTPGGAAYGYTF.

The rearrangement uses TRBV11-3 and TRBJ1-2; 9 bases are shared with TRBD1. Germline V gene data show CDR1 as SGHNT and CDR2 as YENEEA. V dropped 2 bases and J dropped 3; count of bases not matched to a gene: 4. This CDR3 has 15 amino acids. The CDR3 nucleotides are TGTGCCAGCAGCTTACAGGGACAGGGAGACTATGGCTACACCTTC. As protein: CASSLQGQGDYGYTF.

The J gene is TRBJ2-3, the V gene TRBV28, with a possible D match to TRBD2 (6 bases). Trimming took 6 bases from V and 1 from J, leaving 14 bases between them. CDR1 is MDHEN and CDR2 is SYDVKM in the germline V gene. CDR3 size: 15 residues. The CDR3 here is CASSPRGGGTDTQYF. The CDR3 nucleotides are TGTGCCAGCAGCCCGAGGGGAGGAGGCACAGATACGCAGTATTTT.

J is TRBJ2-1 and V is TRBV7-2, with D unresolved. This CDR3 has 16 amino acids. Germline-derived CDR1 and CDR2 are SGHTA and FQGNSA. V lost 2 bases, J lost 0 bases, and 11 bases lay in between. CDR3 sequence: CASSLHLTVSYNEQFF. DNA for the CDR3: TGTGCCAGCAGCTTACATCTGACTGTCTCCTACAATGAGCAGTTCTTC.

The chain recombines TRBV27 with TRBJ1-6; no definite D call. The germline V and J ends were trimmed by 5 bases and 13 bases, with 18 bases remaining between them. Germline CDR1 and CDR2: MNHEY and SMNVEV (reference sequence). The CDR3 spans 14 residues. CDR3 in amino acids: CASSIRTVIGPLHF. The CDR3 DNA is TGTGCCAGCAGTATCCGGACGGTTATAGGGCCCCTCCACTTT.

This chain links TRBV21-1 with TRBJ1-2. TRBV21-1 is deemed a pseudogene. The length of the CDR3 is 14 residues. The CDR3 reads CASSKVLINYGYTF. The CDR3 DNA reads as TGTGCCAGCAGCAAAGTGCTGATTAACTATGGCTACACCTTC.

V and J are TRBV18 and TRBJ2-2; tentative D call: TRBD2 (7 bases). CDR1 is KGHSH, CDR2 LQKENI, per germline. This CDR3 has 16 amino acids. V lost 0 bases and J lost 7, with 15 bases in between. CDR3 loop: CASSPPSGGRGGELFF. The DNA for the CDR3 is TGTGCCAGCTCACCACCGTCGGGGGGCCGAGGCGGGGAGCTGTTTTTT. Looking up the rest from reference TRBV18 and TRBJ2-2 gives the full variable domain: NAGVMQNPRHLVRRRGQEARLRCSPMKGHSHVYWYRQLPEEGLKFMVYLQKENIIDESGMPKERFSAEFPKEGPSILRIQQVVRGDSAAYFCASSPPSGGRGGELFFGEGSRLTVL.

The CDR3 nucleotides read TGTGCCAGCAGCTTAAACCGGGGGGCTAATGAAAAACTGTTTTTT. It specifies CASSLNRGANEKLFF. The chain has TRBV7-8 and TRBJ1-4; tentative D call: TRBD1 (5 bases). Per germline, CDR1 SGHVS and CDR2 FQNEAQ. The V gene lost 2 bases and the J gene lost 3 bases, with 10 bases spanning the gap. The CDR3 runs to 15 residues.

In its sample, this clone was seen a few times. CDR3 protein: CASSARGGGNTEAFF. CDR3 bases: TGTGCCAGCAGTGCCCGAGGTGGGGGGAACACTGAAGCTTTCTTT. This chain uses TRBV2 with TRBJ1-1; possibly TRBD1 for D (5 bases). The CDR3 is 15 amino acids. CDR1 SNHLY and CDR2 FYNNEI come from the germline V gene. Trimming pared 4 bases from V and 1 base from J, leaving 13 bases between.

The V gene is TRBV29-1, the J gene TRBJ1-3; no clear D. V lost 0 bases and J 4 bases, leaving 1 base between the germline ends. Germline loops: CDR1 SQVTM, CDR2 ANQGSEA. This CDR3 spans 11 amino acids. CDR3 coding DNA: TGCAGCGTTGAAGAGGGAAACACCATATATTTT. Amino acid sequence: CSVEEGNTIYF.

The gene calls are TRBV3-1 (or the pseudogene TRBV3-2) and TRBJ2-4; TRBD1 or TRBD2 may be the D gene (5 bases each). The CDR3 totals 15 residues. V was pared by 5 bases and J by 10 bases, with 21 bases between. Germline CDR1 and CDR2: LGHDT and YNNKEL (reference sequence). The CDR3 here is CASSAQSGTLRIQYF. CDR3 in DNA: TGTGCCAGCAGCGCCCAATCCGGGACCCTACGGATTCAGTACTTC.

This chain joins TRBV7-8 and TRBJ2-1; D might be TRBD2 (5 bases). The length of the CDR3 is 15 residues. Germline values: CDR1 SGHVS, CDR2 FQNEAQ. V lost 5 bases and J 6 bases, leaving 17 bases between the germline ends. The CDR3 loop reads CASSRGGGLGNEQFF. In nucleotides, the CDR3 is TGTGCCAGCAGCCGAGGAGGCGGGCTGGGCAATGAGCAGTTCTTC.